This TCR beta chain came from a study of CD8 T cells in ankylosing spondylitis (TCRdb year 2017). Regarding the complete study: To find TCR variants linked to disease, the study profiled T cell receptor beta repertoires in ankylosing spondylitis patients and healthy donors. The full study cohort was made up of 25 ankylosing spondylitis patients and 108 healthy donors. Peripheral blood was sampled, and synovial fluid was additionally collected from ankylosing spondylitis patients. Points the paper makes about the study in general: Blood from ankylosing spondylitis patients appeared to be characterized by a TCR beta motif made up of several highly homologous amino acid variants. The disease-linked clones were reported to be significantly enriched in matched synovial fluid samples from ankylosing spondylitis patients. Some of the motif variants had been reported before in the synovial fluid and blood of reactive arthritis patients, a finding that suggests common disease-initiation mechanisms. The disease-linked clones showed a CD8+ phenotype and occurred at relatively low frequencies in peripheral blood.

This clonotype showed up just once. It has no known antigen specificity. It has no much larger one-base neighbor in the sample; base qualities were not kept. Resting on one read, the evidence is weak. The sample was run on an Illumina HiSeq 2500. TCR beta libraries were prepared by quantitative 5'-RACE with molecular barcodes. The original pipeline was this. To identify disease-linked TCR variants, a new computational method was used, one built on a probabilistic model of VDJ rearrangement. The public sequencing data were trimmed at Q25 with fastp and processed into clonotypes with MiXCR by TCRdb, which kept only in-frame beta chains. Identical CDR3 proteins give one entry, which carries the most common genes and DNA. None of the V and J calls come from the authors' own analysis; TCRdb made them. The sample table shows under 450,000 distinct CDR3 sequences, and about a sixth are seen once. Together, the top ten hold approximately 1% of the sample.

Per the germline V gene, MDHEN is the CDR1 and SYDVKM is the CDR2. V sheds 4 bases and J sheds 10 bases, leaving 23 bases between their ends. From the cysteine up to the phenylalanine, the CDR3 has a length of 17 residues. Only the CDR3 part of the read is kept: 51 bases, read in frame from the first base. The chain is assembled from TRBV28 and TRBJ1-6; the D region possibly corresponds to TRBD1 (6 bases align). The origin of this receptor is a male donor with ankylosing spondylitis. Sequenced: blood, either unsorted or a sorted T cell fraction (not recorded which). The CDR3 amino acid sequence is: CASSSPGRTERESPLHF. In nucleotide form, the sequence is TGTGCCAGCAGTTCTCCGGGGCGGACAGAACGGGAATCACCCCTCCACTTT.